The next 7 T cell receptor beta chains were all read from a single sample in a study of response to subunit inactivated influenza vaccine. TCRdb reanalysed the RT-PCR reads using MiXCR and keeps one entry per CDR3 protein. This sample yields about 540,000 distinct CDR3 sequences, of which under 25% are seen a single time; 2.5% to 3.5% belongs to the top ten. The sample also formed part of further work on T cells expressing NK-cell markers. As that report states: Making the TCR beta cDNA relied on 5'RACE template switching with UMIs.

This sample comprised CD4+ T cells sorted from PBMCs, obtained about 11 days after vaccination. These TCRs come from a man aged 50 to 59 who received an inactivated influenza vaccine.

This clonotype has a handful of counts. This chain joins TRBV6-1 and TRBJ2-2; TRBD1 matches 9 bases. Germline-derived CDR1 and CDR2 are MNHNS and SASEGT. The V gene end was trimmed by 7 bases and the J gene end by 4 bases; junction bases not matched to a gene: 7. The CDR3 has 15 residues. In DNA form, the CDR3 reads TGTGCCAGCACCCACAGGGGGCTGGGCACCGGGGAGCTGTTTTTT. Its translation is CASTHRGLGTGELFF.

In its sample, this clonotype was seen a few times. The CDR3 coding sequence is TGCAGTGCTTCTAGCCGGGATGGGGAGCTGTTTTTT. It translates to CSASSRDGELFF. This chain joins TRBV20-1 and TRBJ2-2; maybe TRBD2 (5 bases). CDR1 is DFQATT and CDR2 is SNEGSKA in the germline V gene (reference sequence). V lost 5 bases and J 8 bases, leaving 12 bases between the germline ends. This CDR3 comprises 12 residues.

This clonotype has more than one count but fewer than ten. This chain uses TRBV7-6 with TRBJ1-1; a possible D gene is TRBD1 (6 bases). The CDR3 covers 18 residues. CDR1 is SGHVS and CDR2 is FNYEAQ in the germline V gene. Trimming took off 2 bases at V and 6 bases at J, with 25 bases between the two ends. CDR3 region: CASSLRGGSIGSSAEAFF. The CDR3 DNA reads as TGTGCCAGCAGCTTACGAGGGGGGTCAATTGGCTCTAGCGCTGAAGCTTTCTTT. Filled out from reference TRBV7-6 and TRBJ1-1, the complete variable domain reads GAGVSQSPRYKVTKRGQDVALRCDPISGHVSLYWYRQALGQGPEFLTYFNYEAQQDKSGLPNDRFSAERPEGSISTLTIQRTEQRDSAMYRCASSLRGGSIGSSAEAFFGQGTRLTVV.

The gene calls are TRBV14 and TRBJ2-5, with D tentatively TRBD2 (6 bases). Trimming took off 4 bases at V and 0 bases at J, with 18 bases between the two ends. Germline values: CDR1 SGHDN, CDR2 FVKESK. There are 17 residues in the CDR3. The CDR3 sequence: CASSRPGRNRYQETQYF. CDR3 DNA: TGTGCCAGCAGCCGCCCGGGGAGGAATAGGTACCAAGAGACCCAGTACTTC.

The chain uses TRBV7-2 and TRBJ2-5, with D tentatively TRBD1 or TRBD2 (6 bases each). Germline assignment: CDR1 SGHTA and CDR2 FQGNSA. The length of the CDR3 is 14 residues. The V and J ends lost 5 bases and 0 bases respectively, with 10 bases between them. CDR3: CASSRRGYQETQYF. The CDR3 DNA follows: TGTGCCAGCAGCAGGAGGGGGTACCAAGAGACCCAGTACTTC. The entire variable domain, with the rest obtained from reference TRBV7-2 and TRBJ2-5, is as follows: GAGVSQSPSNKVTEKGKDVELRCDPISGHTALYWYRQSLGQGLEFLIYFQGNSAPDKSGLPSDRFSAERTGGSVSTLTIQRTQQEDSAVYLCASSRRGYQETQYFGPGTRLLVL.

The J gene is TRBJ2-3, the V gene TRBV12-3 or TRBV12-4; D is tentatively TRBD1 or TRBD2 (5 bases each). With 6 bases removed from V and 6 bases from J, the gap between germline ends came to 16 bases. This CDR3 contains 14 residues. For the CDR3, the DNA is TGTGCCAGCAGCCTCGGGTCCGGGGCGGATACGCAGTATTTT. Its protein is CASSLGSGADTQYF.

This clonotype was seen a handful of times. In nucleotides, the CDR3 is TGTGCCAGCAGTCCTACCCCCTACACTGAAGCTTTCTTT. Translated, it gives CASSPTPYTEAFF. The chain has TRBV28 and TRBJ1-1; no clear D. Germline lookup yields CDR1 MDHEN and CDR2 SYDVKM. V lost 5 bases and J 3 bases, leaving 10 bases between the germline ends. The CDR3 runs 13 residues.